These T cell receptor beta chains were read from a single sample in a study of blood T cell repertoires in COVID-19. Sequencing used immunoSEQ multiplex PCR; TCRdb keeps in-frame clones, though not all of them. The profile shows some 200,000 clones, around 73% of them singletons. Specimen: PBMCs or T cells enriched from blood (not recorded which). The receptors originated from a woman aged 45-65 years who had recovered from COVID-19. CDR3s include the opening cysteine and the closing phenylalanine or tryptophan. A D gene is named only where the DNA matches it firmly. Rows may omit the clone size; those that give it use once, few, many or a size class.

>-|TRBJ1-2|17|-|TRBV21-1
TGTGCCAGCAGCAAAGTAGGGGTCGGCGGGGGGCGGAAAGGCTACACCTTC
CASSKVGVGGGRKGYTF
>few|TRBJ1-2|13|-|TRBV2
TGTGCCAGCAGGAGACAGGACGTCTATGGCTACACCTTC
CASRRQDVYGYTF
>-|TRBJ2-7|16|TRBD2|TRBV10-3
TGTGCCATCAGTGAGTCGTCTAGCGGGAGTCGGAACGAGCAGTACTTC
CAISESSSGSRNEQYF
>-|TRBJ2-6|17|TRBD1|TRBV28
TGTGCCAGCAGTTCCGGGACAGCCTCGTTTGGGGCCAACGTCCTGACTTTC
CASSSGTASFGANVLTF
>-|TRBJ2-3|15|-|TRBV11-3
TGTGCCAGCAGCTTAGCGACAGGGAGGACAGATACGCAGTATTTT
CASSLATGRTDTQYF
>-|TRBJ2-7|16|TRBD2|TRBV9
TGTGCCAGCAGCGTAGGGTTGGCTAGCGGGCTAACCGAGCAGTACTTC
CASSVGLASGLTEQYF
>-|TRBJ2-7|14|TRBD1|TRBV19
TGTGCCAGTAGTGACGGACAGGGTCCCGTCGAGCAGTACTTC
CASSDGQGPVEQYF
>-|TRBJ1-6|11|-|TRBV12-3/TRBV12-4
TGTGCCTCTGCCAGCGGGGCGCCCCTCCACTTT
CASASGAPLHF
>-|TRBJ2-3|16|-|TRBV7-2
TGTGCCAGCAGCTTAGCGAAAGCGGAGGGCACAGATACGCAGTATTTT
CASSLAKAEGTDTQYF
>-|TRBJ1-1|13|-|TRBV3-1/TRBV3-2
TGTGCCAGCAGCCAAACGGGGGGGGCGGAAGCTTTCTTT
CASSQTGGAEAFF
>-|TRBJ1-1|15|TRBD1|TRBV28
TGTGCCAGCAGACCGACAGGGAAGAAGATCACTGAAGCTTTCTTT
CASRPTGKKITEAFF
>-|TRBJ2-1|17|TRBD2|TRBV4-2
TGTGCCAGCAGCCGCACACGACTAGCGGGAGAAGACAATGAGCAGTTCTTC
CASSRTRLAGEDNEQFF
>-|TRBJ2-7|17|TRBD2|TRBV18
TGTGCCAGCTCACCGCAGACTAGCGGGAGCGCCTTCGTCGGGCAGTACTTC
CASSPQTSGSAFVGQYF
>-|TRBJ2-2|18|TRBD2|TRBV24-1
TGTGCCACCAGTGATTTGGGGACTAGCGGGAGGAACACCGGGGAGCTGTTTTTT
CATSDLGTSGRNTGELFF
>-|TRBJ2-7|16|TRBD2|TRBV9
TGTGCCAGCAGCGCAGGACCGGGACTAGCGGCCTACGAGCAGTACTTC
CASSAGPGLAAYEQYF
>-|TRBJ2-2|17|-|TRBV21-1
TGTGCCAGCAGCAAAGCGGGCCCAAGATCGAACACCGGGGAGCTGTTTTTT
CASSKAGPRSNTGELFF
>once|TRBJ2-1|11|-|TRBV30
TGTGCCTGGAGTGTACTCGGTGAGCAGTTCTTC
CAWSVLGEQFF
>-|TRBJ2-1|17|-|TRBV10-3
TGTGCCATCAGAACCCAAAAGGGGCGGAGGGATTACAATGAGCAGTTCTTC
CAIRTQKGRRDYNEQFF
>-|TRBJ2-7|14|TRBD2|TRBV5-1
TGCGCCAGCAGCTTAGAAGGGAGGGCCTACGAGCAGTACTTC
CASSLEGRAYEQYF
>-|TRBJ1-5|13|-|TRBV18
TGTGCCAGCTCAACGACAGAAAATCAGCCCCAGCATTTT
CASSTTENQPQHF
>-|TRBJ2-7|15|TRBD2|TRBV19
TGTGCCAGTAGTATTAAACTAGCGGATCCCTACGAGCAGTACTTC
CASSIKLADPYEQYF